The 25 T cell receptor beta chains listed next were all sequenced from one sample in a study of spatial heterogeneity in lung cancer. Study-level points and caveats: For expanded intratumoral alpha and beta TCRs, counts tracked tumor mutation counts.

Time point described: sample taken at primary tumor resection. Each CDR3 protein gets one entry after TCRdb re-called the 5' RACE reads with MiXCR. There are some 23,000 distinct CDR3 sequences in the sample; roughly 8.6% occur only once, and around 7.7% lies in the top ten. Antigens for these TCRs are unknown. Specimen: lung tumor tissue, collected at surgery. Receptors were obtained from a male donor with early-stage non-small cell lung cancer.

This clonotype is labeled medium-sized. The chain couples TRBV29-1 to TRBJ2-1; D is unclear. The CDR3 has 11 amino acids. Trimming cost V 0 bases and J 11 bases, with 8 bases left between them. The germline gives CDR1 SQVTM, CDR2 ANQGSEA. The CDR3, as DNA: TGCAGCGTTGAAGACCAGATCCAGCAGTTCTTC. Translation: CSVEDQIQQFF.

The chain links TRBV20-1 to TRBJ2-6, with TRBD1 matching 7 bases. The J segment lost 2 bases and the V segment lost 6 bases, leaving 7 bases of the junction unmatched. CDR3 size: 15 residues. CDR1 and CDR2 from the germline V gene are DFQATT and SNEGSKA (reference sequence). Here the CDR3 reads CSAPDRETGANVLTF. The DNA of the CDR3 is TGCAGTGCCCCCGACAGGGAAACTGGGGCCAACGTCCTGACTTTC.

This clonotype was seen at least ten times. The gene calls are TRBV6-2 or TRBV6-3 and TRBJ2-7; 11 bases are a match to TRBD1. CDR1 is MNHEY, CDR2 SVGEGT, per germline. J lost 6 bases, V lost 5 bases, and 9 bases had no gene match. The CDR3 totals 15 residues. The CDR3 nucleotides are TGTGCCAGCAGTCAACCCGGACAGGGGGCGGGCGAGCAGTACTTC. Amino acids: CASSQPGQGAGEQYF.

There are many counts of this clonotype. The chain is built from TRBV14 and TRBJ1-2; D gene unclear. Germline V gene lookup returns CDR1 SGHDN and CDR2 FVKESK. Trimming left V 3 bases short and J 0 bases short, with 11 bases between. This CDR3 spans 15 amino acids. The CDR3 spells CASSHSIGANYGYTF. CDR3 sequence (DNA): TGTGCCAGCAGCCACTCTATCGGCGCTAACTATGGCTACACCTTC.

This clonotype was recorded many times. The chain carries TRBV6-2 or TRBV6-3 and TRBJ2-1, with 8 bases fitting TRBD2. Germline CDR1 is MNHEY and CDR2 is SVGEGT. The trim removed 4 bases at V and 8 bases at J, leaving 7 bases unmatched. The CDR3 extends over 14 amino acids. The CDR3 region is CASSLGLGGDEQFF. CDR3 coding DNA: TGTGCCAGCAGTTTGGGACTCGGGGGGGATGAGCAGTTCTTC.

By share of the sample, this clonotype is medium-sized. The chain carries TRBV20-1 and TRBJ2-1, with D tentatively TRBD2 (5 bases). The CDR3 extends over 12 amino acids. V gave up 6 bases and J gave up 5 bases, with 11 bases separating them. The germline V gene encodes CDR1 DFQATT and CDR2 SNEGSKA (reference sequence). CDR3 bases: TGCAGTGCCAGCGGAGCTCACAATGAGCAGTTCTTC. This translates into CSASGAHNEQFF.

This clonotype has only a few counts. The chain recombines TRBV10-3 with TRBJ1-6; the D is unclear. Germline CDR1 and CDR2: ENHRY and SYGVKD. This CDR3 has 16 residues. Trimming cost V 2 bases and J 0 bases, with 8 bases left between them. The CDR3 loop is CAISEIKSSYNSPLHF. The CDR3 nucleotides read TGTGCCATCAGTGAGATAAAGAGCTCCTATAATTCACCCCTCCACTTT.

This clonotype was detected many times. The rearrangement links TRBV4-2 to TRBJ1-2; D remains ambiguous. This CDR3 comprises 15 residues. The V gene's germline CDR1 is LGHNA and CDR2 YNFKEQ. V was shortened by 0 bases and J by 3 bases, with 11 bases between the two germline ends. The CDR3 bases are TGTGCCAGCAGCCAAGATATCTGGGGTTACTATGGCTACACCTTC. Its protein product is CASSQDIWGYYGYTF.

V gene TRBV14 combines with J gene TRBJ2-3; 11 bases agree with TRBD2. In germline, CDR1 is SGHDN, CDR2 FVKESK. V gave up 0 bases and J gave up 0 bases; unmatched junction bases: 14. The CDR3 runs to 21 residues. This CDR3 is CASSQDGPSGRLLTSTDTQYF. The CDR3 DNA sequence: TGTGCCAGCAGCCAAGACGGGCCTAGCGGGAGGCTACTGACTAGCACAGATACGCAGTATTTT.

Many counts were recorded for this clonotype. This chain uses TRBV20-1 with TRBJ1-5; D not resolved. Germline V gene data show CDR1 as DFQATT and CDR2 as SNEGSKA (reference sequence). The CDR3 has 16 amino acids. V was shortened by 1 base and J by 1 base, with 14 bases between the two germline ends. The CDR3: CSARAVEGRSNQPQHF. CDR3 in DNA: TGCAGTGCTAGAGCCGTCGAGGGTAGGAGCAATCAGCCCCAGCATTTT.

This clonotype was detected ten times or more. The V call is TRBV5-6, the J call TRBJ2-3; possibly TRBD1 for D (5 bases). The V end was cut by 2 bases, the J end by 1 base, with 14 bases between. The CDR3 has 16 residues. CDR1 is SGHDT, CDR2 YYEEEE, per germline. The DNA for the CDR3 is TGTGCCAGCAGCTTACAGCTGCAGGGTGGCACAGATACGCAGTATTTT. This encodes CASSLQLQGGTDTQYF.

The chain couples TRBV20-1 to TRBJ2-3; 7 bases agree with TRBD2. V lost 4 bases and J lost 2; bases outside the gene matches: 12. In germline, CDR1 is DFQATT, CDR2 SNEGSKA (reference sequence). The CDR3 runs to 16 residues. The CDR3 loop is CSAKHPQRGATDTQYF. The CDR3 nucleotides read TGCAGTGCTAAACACCCCCAGCGGGGAGCCACAGATACGCAGTATTTT.

At least ten counts were recorded for this clonotype. V and J are TRBV20-1 and TRBJ2-3; 7 bases agree with TRBD1. Germline-derived CDR1 and CDR2 are DFQATT and SNEGSKA (reference sequence). The trim removed 5 bases at V and 5 bases at J, leaving 13 bases unmatched. This CDR3 has 15 amino acids. CDR3 DNA: TGCAGTGCTGCGGAAGGGGGCGTAAATGGAGATACGCAGTATTTT. This gives the protein CSAAEGGVNGDTQYF.

This clonotype was counted ten times or more. CDR3 in amino acids: CASSLGVDTGELFF. CDR3 coding DNA: TGTGCCAGCAGCCTCGGGGTGGACACCGGGGAGCTGTTTTTT. The chain links TRBV7-9 to TRBJ2-2; possible D gene TRBD2, 5 bases. V was clipped by 5 bases and J by 3 bases, with 10 bases between them. Germline V lookup: CDR1 SEHNR, CDR2 FQNEAQ (reference sequence). The CDR3 is made up of 14 amino acids.

This clonotype has at least ten counts. V usage is TRBV24-1 and J usage is TRBJ2-3; D may be TRBD2 (5 bases). Trimming shortened V by 4 bases and J by 4 bases, and 17 bases separated the two germline ends. There are 16 residues in the CDR3. The germline gives CDR1 KGHDR, CDR2 SFDVKD. The CDR3 nucleotides are TGTGCCACCAGTGACCCCTGGATCCCGCGGGCAGATACGCAGTATTTT. It specifies CATSDPWIPRADTQYF.

The J gene is TRBJ2-7, the V gene TRBV9; possible D gene TRBD1, 5 bases. There are 14 residues in the CDR3. The germline V gene encodes CDR1 SGDLS and CDR2 YYNGEE. V dropped 4 bases and J dropped 0 bases, with 11 bases sitting between them. CDR3: CASSPRQPSYEQYF. The DNA of the CDR3 is TGTGCCAGCAGCCCAAGACAGCCCTCCTACGAGCAGTACTTC.

The chain recombines TRBV6-5 with TRBJ2-3; 9 bases fit TRBD1. CDR3 length equals 14 residues. V lost 8 bases, J lost 3 bases, and 6 bases stayed unmatched. CDR1 is MNHEY, CDR2 SVGAGI, per germline. The CDR3 DNA reads TGTGCCAGCGGCCGGGACAGGGCGACAGATACGCAGTATTTT. This translates into CASGRDRATDTQYF.

This clonotype was observed many times. The V gene is TRBV12-3 or TRBV12-4, the J gene TRBJ2-5; either TRBD1 or TRBD2 may fit D (6 bases each). The length of the CDR3 is 13 residues. V lost 6 bases and J lost 5, with 13 bases in between. The CDR3 sequence: CASSPGGFETQYF. The CDR3 DNA sequence: TGTGCCAGCAGCCCCGGGGGCTTTGAGACCCAGTACTTC.

This clonotype was seen more than once but under ten times. The V gene is TRBV28, the J gene TRBJ2-5, with a possible D match to TRBD1 (6 bases). The CDR3 has 15 residues. The germline CDR1 and CDR2 sequences are MDHEN and SYDVKM. Trimming shortened V by 6 bases and J by 2 bases, and 16 bases separated the two germline ends. The CDR3 DNA reads as TGTGCCAGCAGCGAGACACAGGGACATCAAGAGACCCAGTACTTC. This translates into CASSETQGHQETQYF.

The V and J genes are TRBV2 and TRBJ2-1; D not certain. V was clipped by 8 bases and J by 10 bases, with 6 bases between them. The CDR3 spans 9 residues. Looked up from germline, CDR1 is SNHLY and CDR2 is FYNNEI. The chain's CDR3 is CASLQEQFF. The CDR3 region has the DNA TGTGCCAGCCTCCAGGAGCAGTTCTTC.

Many counts were recorded for this clonotype. V and J are TRBV7-9 and TRBJ1-1; D may be TRBD1 (6 bases). Trimming shortened V by 5 bases and J by 5 bases, and 12 bases separated the two germline ends. Germline V CDR1 and CDR2: SEHNR, FQNEAQ (reference sequence). The CDR3 has 13 residues. CDR3 sequence reads: CASSLQGGTEAFF. DNA of the CDR3: TGTGCCAGCAGCCTACAGGGTGGTACTGAAGCTTTCTTT.

This clonotype was seen at least ten times. The chain employs TRBV9 and TRBJ2-7, with TRBD1 matching 9 bases. The junction had 6 bases not matched to a gene; V was cut back by 4 bases and J by 13 bases. Germline V gene sequence: CDR1 SGDLS, CDR2 YYNGEE. This CDR3 is built from 11 residues. CDR3 in DNA: TGTGCCAGCAGCCCGGGACAGGGCCTTTACTTC. Its protein product is CASSPGQGLYF.

This clonotype came up many times. This chain uses TRBV27 with TRBJ2-3; D not certain. The V end lost 2 bases, the J end lost 0 bases, and 9 bases lay between the germline ends. The CDR3 runs 15 residues. Germline CDR1 and CDR2: MNHEY and SMNVEV (reference sequence). The CDR3 is CASSLAFRSTDTQYF. The CDR3 DNA is TGTGCCAGCAGTTTAGCCTTCCGGAGCACAGATACGCAGTATTTT.

This clonotype has only a few counts. The chain couples TRBV5-1 to TRBJ2-3; 7 bases fit TRBD2. CDR3 length: 13 amino acids. Per germline, CDR1 SGHRS and CDR2 YFSETQ. V shed 2 bases and J 4 bases; nucleotides not matched to a gene: 1. Written as DNA, the CDR3 is TGCGCCAGCAGCTTTGGGGGGGCAGATACGCAGTATTTT. Its translation is CASSFGGADTQYF. The variable domain in full, completed from reference TRBV5-1 and TRBJ2-3, reads KAGVTQTPRYLIKTRGQQVTLSCSPISGHRSVSWYQQTPGQGLQFLFEYFSETQRNKGNFPGRFSGRQFSNSRSEMNVSTLELGDSALYLCASSFGGADTQYFGPGTRLTVL.

This clonotype appeared a single time. This chain joins TRBV7-2 and TRBJ2-5; 10 bases are shared with TRBD1. This CDR3 spans 15 amino acids. The germline V gene has CDR1 SGHTA and CDR2 FQGNSA. V was pared by 6 bases and J by 2 bases, with 6 bases of the junction left unmatched. The CDR3 sequence: CASSDRGRTQETQYF. CDR3 nucleotide sequence: TGTGCCAGCAGTGACAGGGGGCGGACACAAGAGACCCAGTACTTC.